Given below is one T cell receptor beta chain in context. Its cognate antigen has yet to be identified. No quality values exist for individual bases; no much larger clone is one base distant. The sample belongs to a study of T cells in Graves' hyperthyroidism and ophthalmopathy (dated by TCRdb to about 2019). Notes on the research overall: Peripheral blood was sampled at the time of initial diagnosis, prior to any treatment. To identify distinguishing TCR V-J signatures, a discovery cohort of around 98 patients was used, comprising 43 with Graves' ophthalmopathy and 57 with stable Graves' hyperthyroidism. Whether ophthalmopathy could be predicted prospectively was tested in an independent validation cohort made up of 18 hyperthyroidism patients plus 17 patients who later progressed to ophthalmopathy. The 100 discovery patients were randomly split 7:3 into training and test sets. In addition, the study compared T-cell repertoires in thyroid tissue and in blood from roughly six Graves' hyperthyroidism patients. After sampling, hyperthyroidism patients received methimazole starting at 30 mg daily, and ophthalmopathy patients received high-dose intravenous methylprednisolone. According to the paper, TCR Vbeta CDR3 sequencing was carried out on 120 to 150 peripheral blood samples, which came from under 50 ophthalmopathy, fewer than 80 hyperthyroidism and roughly 17 progressor patients. What the study reported, not specific to this receptor: Sample size was not statistically predetermined, and investigators were not blinded to group allocation. In validation, progression to ophthalmopathy was predicted by the model with nearly 71% sensitivity and under 85% specificity, a median of about 6 months before onset. A model built on a 13 V-J signature distinguished ophthalmopathy from stable hyperthyroidism, reaching 85% to 90% sensitivity and approximately 81% specificity in cross-validation and 80%/75% in testing. Most expanded thyroid clonotypes (frequency above 0.001) were also found in blood, which suggests that blood repertoires may mirror thyroid immune responses.

TCR beta CDR3 regions were amplified from RNA transcripts. A first-round RT-PCR of the TCR CDR3 used the HTBI primer set with the Qiagen OneStep RT-PCR kit. Libraries were constructed in a second round of multiplex PCR, after which size selection and purification were carried out. Paired-end sequencing of the libraries was performed with 100 bp reads on an Illumina HiSeq2000. In the paper's pipeline: SOAPnuke was used to process the raw data, throwing out any read that contained adapters or uncalled bases, had a mean Phred below 15, or lacked an exact constant-primer or identifier match. High-quality paired reads were merged with COPE v1.2.5, and unique nucleotide sequences were defined as clonotypes. MiTCR v1.1 was used to align clonotypes to the IMGT TRBV, TRBD and TRBJ reference segments. The analysis was restricted to V-J combinations with a frequency above 0.0001, which together covered 99.2% of the repertoires. The TCS score was defined as the ratio of F50 (clonal expansion) to E x V (chaos), calculated using BLOSUM62-based TCRdist between CDR3 peptides within each V-J. Welch's t-statistics and random forest reduced some 510 V-J features to under 15, which were used in a naive Bayes classifier (R e1071). The raw public data were reprocessed by TCRdb itself: fastp quality trimming at Q25, MiXCR clonotype calling, in-frame beta chains only. All rows with the same CDR3 protein become a single entry with the most common DNA and genes. In this record, the V and J calls reflect TCRdb's handling and not the investigators' own analysis. This sample comprises hundreds of thousands of distinct CDR3 sequences, 15% to 20% of them detected only once. The ten most abundant clones make up more than 15% of the sample.

The germline V gene yields MNHEY for CDR1 and SVGAGI for CDR2. The germline ends are 15 bases apart after V is trimmed by 8 bases and J by 5 bases. Measured from the cysteine to the phenylalanine, the CDR3 is 13 residues long. Kept here is only the CDR3 DNA, which spans 39 bases and is read in frame from base 1. A patient counted as having stable Graves' hyperthyroidism if no progression to ophthalmopathy occurred over 18 months of follow-up. Hyperthyroidism patients were newly diagnosed, had a disease duration of under 2 months, and were aged 18 to 65 years. The study excluded patients with uncontrolled infections, other autoimmune diseases, pregnancy or lactation. Clinical symptoms, serum thyroxine and TRAb, thyroid ultrasound, and orbital computed tomography formed the basis for the diagnoses. Ficoll-Paque density gradient centrifugation was used to isolate PBMCs from around 10 ml of fresh peripheral blood. Trizol reagent was used to extract total RNA, and RNA quality was then checked on an Agilent 2100 Bioanalyzer.

Sequencing input: blood. Recombination linked TRBV6-5 to TRBJ1-2, with the D gene too uncertain to name. The sequence was collected from a woman under 30 with Graves' hyperthyroidism. The CDR3 region reads CASSGSLQYGYTF. The nucleotide sequence reads as follows: TGTGCCAGCTCAGGATCCCTTCAGTATGGCTACACCTTC.